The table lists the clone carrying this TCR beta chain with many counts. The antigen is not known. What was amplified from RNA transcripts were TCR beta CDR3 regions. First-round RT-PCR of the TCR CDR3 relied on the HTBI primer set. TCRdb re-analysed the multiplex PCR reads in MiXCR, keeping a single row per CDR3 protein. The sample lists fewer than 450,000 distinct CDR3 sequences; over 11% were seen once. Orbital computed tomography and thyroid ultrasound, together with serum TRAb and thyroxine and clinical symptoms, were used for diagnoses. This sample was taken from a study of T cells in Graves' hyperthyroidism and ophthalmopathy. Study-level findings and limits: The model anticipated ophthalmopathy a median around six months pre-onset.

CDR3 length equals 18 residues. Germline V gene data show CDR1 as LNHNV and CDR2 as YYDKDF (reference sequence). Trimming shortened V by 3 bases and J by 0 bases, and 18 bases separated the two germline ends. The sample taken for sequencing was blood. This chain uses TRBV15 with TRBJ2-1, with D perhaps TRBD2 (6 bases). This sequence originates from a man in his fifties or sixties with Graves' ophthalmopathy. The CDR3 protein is CATSSLTSLYSSYNEQFF. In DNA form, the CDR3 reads TGTGCCACCAGCAGCTTGACTAGTTTATATAGCTCCTACAATGAGCAGTTCTTC.